This entry features one T cell receptor (beta chain) sequence. The antigen remains undetermined. These data are taken from a study of blood T cells in healthy people across ages. Study-wide results and limits: Percentage of naive T cells showed a strong correlation with TCR beta diversity.

Using a J-beta primer mix together with a sample-barcoded 5' primer, a second PCR was run for roughly 7 to 12 cycles. Any given sample supplied a minimum of 3 million CDR3-containing paired-end reads. TCRdb fed the 5' RACE reads into MiXCR, producing one record per CDR3 protein. The sample records around 1,000,000 distinct CDR3 sequences, approximately 26% being singletons. Each sample gave at least 6.5 million isolated PBMCs. At least 5 micrograms of total RNA were extracted per sample. The sample also formed part of further work on T cells of mothers and their children.

This TCR was recovered from a girl aged 2 to 10 in good health. Sequenced material: blood.

The CDR3 sequence: CASSRYRTGQDGYTF. CDR3 DNA: TGTGCCAGCAGCCGGTACCGGACAGGACAGGATGGCTACACCTTC. The chain employs TRBV6-5 and TRBJ1-2; TRBD1 matches 7 bases. The CDR3 is made up of 15 amino acids. Germline CDR1 is MNHEY and CDR2 is SVGAGI. The V gene end was trimmed by 6 bases and the J gene end by 6 bases; junction bases not matched to a gene: 13.